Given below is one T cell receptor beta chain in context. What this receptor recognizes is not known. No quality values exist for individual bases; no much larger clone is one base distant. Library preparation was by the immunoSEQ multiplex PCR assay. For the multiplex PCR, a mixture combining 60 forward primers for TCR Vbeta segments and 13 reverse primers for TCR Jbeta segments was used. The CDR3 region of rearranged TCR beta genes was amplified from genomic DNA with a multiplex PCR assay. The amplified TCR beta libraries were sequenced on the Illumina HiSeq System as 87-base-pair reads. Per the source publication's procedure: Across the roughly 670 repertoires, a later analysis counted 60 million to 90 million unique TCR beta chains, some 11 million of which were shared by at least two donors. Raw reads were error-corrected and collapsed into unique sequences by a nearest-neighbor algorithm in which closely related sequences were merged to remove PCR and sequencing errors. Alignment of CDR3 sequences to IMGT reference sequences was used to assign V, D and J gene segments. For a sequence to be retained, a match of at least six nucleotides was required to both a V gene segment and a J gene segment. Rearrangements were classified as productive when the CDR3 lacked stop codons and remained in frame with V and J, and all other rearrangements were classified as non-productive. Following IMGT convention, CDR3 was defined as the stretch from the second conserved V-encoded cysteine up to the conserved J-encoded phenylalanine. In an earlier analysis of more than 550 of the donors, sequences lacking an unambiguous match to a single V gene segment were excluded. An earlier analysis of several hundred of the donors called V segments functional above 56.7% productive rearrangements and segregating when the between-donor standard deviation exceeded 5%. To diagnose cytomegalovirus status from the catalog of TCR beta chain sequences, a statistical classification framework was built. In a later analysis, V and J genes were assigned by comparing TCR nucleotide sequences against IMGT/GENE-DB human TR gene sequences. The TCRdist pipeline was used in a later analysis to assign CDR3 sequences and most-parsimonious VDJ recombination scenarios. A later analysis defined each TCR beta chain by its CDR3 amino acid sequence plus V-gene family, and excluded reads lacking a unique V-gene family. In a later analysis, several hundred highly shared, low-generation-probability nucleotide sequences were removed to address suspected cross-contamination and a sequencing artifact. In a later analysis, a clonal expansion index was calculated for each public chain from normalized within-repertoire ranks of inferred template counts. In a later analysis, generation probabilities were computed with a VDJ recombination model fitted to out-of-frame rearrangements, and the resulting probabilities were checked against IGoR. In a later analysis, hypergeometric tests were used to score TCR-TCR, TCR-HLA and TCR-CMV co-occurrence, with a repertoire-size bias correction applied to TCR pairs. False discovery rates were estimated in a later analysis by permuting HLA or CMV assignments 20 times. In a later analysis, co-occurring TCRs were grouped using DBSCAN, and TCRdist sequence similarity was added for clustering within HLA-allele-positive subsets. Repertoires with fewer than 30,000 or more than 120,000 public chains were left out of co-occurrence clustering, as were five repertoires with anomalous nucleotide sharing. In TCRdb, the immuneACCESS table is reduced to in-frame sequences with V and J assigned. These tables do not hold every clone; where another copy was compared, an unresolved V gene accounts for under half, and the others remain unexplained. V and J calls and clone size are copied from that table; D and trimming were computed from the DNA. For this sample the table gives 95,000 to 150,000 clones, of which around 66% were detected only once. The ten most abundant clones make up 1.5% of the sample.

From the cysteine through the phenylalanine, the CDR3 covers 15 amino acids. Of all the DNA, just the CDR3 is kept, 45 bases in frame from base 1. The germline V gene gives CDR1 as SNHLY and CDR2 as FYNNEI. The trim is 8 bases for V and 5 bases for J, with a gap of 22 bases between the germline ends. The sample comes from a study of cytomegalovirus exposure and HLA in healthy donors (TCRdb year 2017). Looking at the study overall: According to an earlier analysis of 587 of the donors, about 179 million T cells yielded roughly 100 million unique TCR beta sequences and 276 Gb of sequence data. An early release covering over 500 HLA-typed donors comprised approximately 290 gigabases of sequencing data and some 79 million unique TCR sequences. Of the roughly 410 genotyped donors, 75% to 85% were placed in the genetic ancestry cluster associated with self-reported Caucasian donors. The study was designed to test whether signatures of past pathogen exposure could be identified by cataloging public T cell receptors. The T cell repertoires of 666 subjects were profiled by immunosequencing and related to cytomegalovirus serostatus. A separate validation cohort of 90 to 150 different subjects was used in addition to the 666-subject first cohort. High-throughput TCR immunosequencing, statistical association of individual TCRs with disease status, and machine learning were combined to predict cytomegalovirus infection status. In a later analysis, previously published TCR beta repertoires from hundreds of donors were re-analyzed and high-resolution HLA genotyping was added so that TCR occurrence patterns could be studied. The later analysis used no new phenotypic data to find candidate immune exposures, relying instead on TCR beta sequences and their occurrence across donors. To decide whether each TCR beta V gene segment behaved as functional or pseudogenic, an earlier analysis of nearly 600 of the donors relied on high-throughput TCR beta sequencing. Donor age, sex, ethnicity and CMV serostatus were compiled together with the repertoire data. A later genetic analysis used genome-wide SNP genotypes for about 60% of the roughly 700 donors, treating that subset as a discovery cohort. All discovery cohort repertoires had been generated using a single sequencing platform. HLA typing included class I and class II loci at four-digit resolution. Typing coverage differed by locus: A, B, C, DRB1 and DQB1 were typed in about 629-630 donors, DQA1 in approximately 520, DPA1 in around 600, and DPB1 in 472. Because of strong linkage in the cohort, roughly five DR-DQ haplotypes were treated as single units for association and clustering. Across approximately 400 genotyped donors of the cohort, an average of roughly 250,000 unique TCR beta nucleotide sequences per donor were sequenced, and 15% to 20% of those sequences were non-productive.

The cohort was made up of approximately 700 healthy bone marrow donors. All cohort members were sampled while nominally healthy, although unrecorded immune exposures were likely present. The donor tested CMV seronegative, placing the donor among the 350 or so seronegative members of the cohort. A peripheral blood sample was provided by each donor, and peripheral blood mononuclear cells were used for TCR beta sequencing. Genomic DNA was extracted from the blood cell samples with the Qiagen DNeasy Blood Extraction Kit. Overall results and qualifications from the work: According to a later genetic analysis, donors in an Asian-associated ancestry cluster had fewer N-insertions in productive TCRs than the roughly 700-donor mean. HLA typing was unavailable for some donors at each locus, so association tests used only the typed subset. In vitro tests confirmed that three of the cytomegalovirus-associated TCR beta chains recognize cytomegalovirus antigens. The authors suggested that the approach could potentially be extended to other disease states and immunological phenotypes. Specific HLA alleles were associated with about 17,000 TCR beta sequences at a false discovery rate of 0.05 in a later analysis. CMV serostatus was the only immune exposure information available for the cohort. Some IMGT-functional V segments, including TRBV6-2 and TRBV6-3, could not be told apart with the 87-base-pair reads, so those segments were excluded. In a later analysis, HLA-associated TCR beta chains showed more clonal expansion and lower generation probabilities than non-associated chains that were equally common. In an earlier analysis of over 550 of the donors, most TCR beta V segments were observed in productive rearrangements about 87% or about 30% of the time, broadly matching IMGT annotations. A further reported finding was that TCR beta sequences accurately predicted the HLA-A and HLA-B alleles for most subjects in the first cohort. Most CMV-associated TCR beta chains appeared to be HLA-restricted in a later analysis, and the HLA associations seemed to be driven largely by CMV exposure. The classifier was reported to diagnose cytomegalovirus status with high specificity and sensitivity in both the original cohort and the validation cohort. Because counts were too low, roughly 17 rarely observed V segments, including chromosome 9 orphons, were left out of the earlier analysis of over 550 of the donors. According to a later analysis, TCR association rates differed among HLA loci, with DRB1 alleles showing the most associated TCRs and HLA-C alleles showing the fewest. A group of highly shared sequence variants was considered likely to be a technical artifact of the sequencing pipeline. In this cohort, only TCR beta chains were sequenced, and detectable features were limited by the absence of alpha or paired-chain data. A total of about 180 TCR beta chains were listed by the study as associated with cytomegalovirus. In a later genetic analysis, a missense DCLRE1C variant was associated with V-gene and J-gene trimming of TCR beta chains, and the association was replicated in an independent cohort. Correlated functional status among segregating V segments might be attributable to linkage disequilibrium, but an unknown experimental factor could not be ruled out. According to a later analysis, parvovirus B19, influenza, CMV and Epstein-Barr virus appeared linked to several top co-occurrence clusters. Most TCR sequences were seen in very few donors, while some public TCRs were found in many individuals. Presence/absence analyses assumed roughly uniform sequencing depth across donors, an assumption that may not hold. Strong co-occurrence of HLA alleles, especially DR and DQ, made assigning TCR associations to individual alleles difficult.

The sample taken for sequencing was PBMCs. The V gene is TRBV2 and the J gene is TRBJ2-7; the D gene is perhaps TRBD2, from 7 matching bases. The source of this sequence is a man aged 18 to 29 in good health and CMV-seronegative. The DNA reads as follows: TGTGCCAGCGTCCAAACGGGGGGCAGGGTCCACGAGCAGTACTTC. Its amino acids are CASVQTGGRVHEQYF.